These 25 T cell receptor beta chains came from one sample sequenced in a study of CD8 T cells in Susac syndrome. A quantity of roughly 0.5 to 1 ug RNA underwent reverse transcription using random hexamers. MiXCR was run by TCRdb on the immunoSEQ multiplex PCR reads, yielding one entry per CDR3 protein. The sample holds 350,000 to 550,000 distinct CDR3 sequences; approximately 85% are singletons and the top ten take roughly 0.11%. The sample consisted of CD8+ T cells from PBMCs. These receptors were taken from a human donor with multiple sclerosis.

V and J are TRBV6-1 and TRBJ1-3, with D possibly being TRBD1 (6 bases). Germline CDR1 MNHNS, CDR2 SASEGT. The CDR3 covers 15 residues. V dropped 5 bases and J dropped 6 bases, with 17 bases sitting between them. This chain's CDR3 is CASSFLRDTENTIYF. As DNA, the CDR3 is TGTGCCAGCAGTTTTCTCCGGGACACTGAAAACACCATATATTTT.

The CDR3 here is CASSHAGPSYEQYF. CDR3 nucleotide sequence: TGCGCCAGCAGCCACGCTGGACCCTCCTACGAGCAGTACTTC. The chain links TRBV4-1 to TRBJ2-7; D ambiguous. There are 14 residues in the CDR3. V lost 3 bases, J lost 0 bases, and 9 bases lay in between. Germline V gives CDR1 MGHRA, CDR2 YSYEKL.

J is TRBJ1-1 and V is TRBV28, with D possibly matching TRBD1 (6 bases). Per the germline V gene, CDR1 is MDHEN and CDR2 is SYDVKM. The CDR3 sequence is 16 residues long. Trimming took 2 bases from V and 7 from J, leaving 20 bases between them. The CDR3 DNA reads TGTGCCAGCAGTTTAGGGGGCAAGGGATGGTGGGATGAAGCTTTCTTT. It encodes CASSLGGKGWWDEAFF.

The J gene is TRBJ2-5, the V gene TRBV30; D uncertain. The V and J ends lost 1 base and 2 bases respectively, with 5 bases between them. The germline V gene has CDR1 GTSNPN and CDR2 SVGIG (reference sequence). The CDR3 has 12 residues. The CDR3: CAWSGVQETQYF. CDR3 sequence (DNA): TGTGCCTGGAGTGGGGTACAAGAGACCCAGTACTTC. The full variable domain, in which reference TRBV30 and TRBJ2-5 provide the parts outside the CDR3, is SQTIHQWPATLVQPVGSPLSLECTVEGTSNPNLYWYRQAAGRGLQLLFYSVGIGQISSEVPQNLSASRPQDRQFILSSKKLLLSDSGFYLCAWSGVQETQYFGPGTRLLVL.

The V gene is TRBV30, the J gene TRBJ2-5, with TRBD1 as a possible D gene (5 bases). From germline, CDR1 is GTSNPN and CDR2 SVGIG (reference sequence). CDR3 length: 13 residues. Trimming stripped 5 bases from V and 1 base from J, with 11 bases between. CDR3 nucleotide sequence: TGTGCCTGGGACGGACACCTCCAAGAGACCCAGTACTTC. Protein: CAWDGHLQETQYF.

This chain links TRBV25-1 with TRBJ1-2; D is unclear. V was clipped by 1 base and J by 3 bases, with 9 bases between them. CDR1 and CDR2 from the germline V gene are MGHDK and SYGVNS. This CDR3 has 14 amino acids. In DNA, the CDR3 is TGTGCCAGCAGTGAATCCCTAGGATACTATGGCTACACCTTC. Its protein product is CASSESLGYYGYTF.

Many counts were recorded for this clonotype. The J gene is TRBJ1-6, the V gene TRBV5-8; D may be TRBD1 (5 bases). V was trimmed by 4 bases and J by 7 bases, leaving 9 bases between them. The CDR3 runs to 13 residues. CDR1 and CDR2 from the germline V gene are SGHTS and YDEGEE. CDR3 amino acids: CASSAAGNSPLHF. CDR3 nucleotide sequence: TGTGCCAGCAGCGCCGCAGGGAATTCACCCCTCCACTTT.

In the case of this clonotype: At one end the junction does not follow the germline gene, possibly because of a read error. The V call is TRBV28, the J call TRBJ1-2; D gene uncertain. The germline V gene has CDR1 MDHEN and CDR2 SYDVKM. This CDR3 is 11 amino acids long. The CDR3: CASNSEGQRSF. The DNA for the CDR3 is TGTGCCAGCAATTCGGAGGGCCAAAGATCCTTC.

The chain joins TRBV27 to TRBJ1-1; possibly TRBD1 for D (5 bases). This CDR3 spans 14 amino acids. CDR1 MNHEY and CDR2 SMNVEV come from the germline V gene (reference sequence). V was pared by 3 bases and J by 5 bases, with 13 bases between. Written as DNA, the CDR3 is TGTGCCAGCAGTTTCGTCCCTGGGGGGACTGAAGCTTTCTTT. This translates into CASSFVPGGTEAFF.

The genes are TRBV5-6 and TRBJ1-5; D not resolved. CDR1 SGHDT and CDR2 YYEEEE come from the germline V gene. Trimming stripped 3 bases from V and 9 bases from J, with 19 bases between. This CDR3 has 15 residues. The CDR3 reads CASSSEADTEGPQHF. DNA for the CDR3: TGTGCCAGCAGCTCGGAAGCCGACACCGAGGGGCCCCAGCATTTT.

The genes are TRBV11-2 and TRBJ2-7, with TRBD2 matching 11 bases. The CDR3 runs to 16 residues. Losses at the gene ends were 2 bases for V and 3 bases for J; bases not matched to a gene: 6. Germline assignment: CDR1 SGHAT and CDR2 FQNNGV. In nucleotides, the CDR3 is TGTGCCAGCAGCTTACCTAGCGGGGGGACCGACTACGAGCAGTACTTC. Protein: CASSLPSGGTDYEQYF.

The chain links TRBV6-1 to TRBJ1-2, with D unclear. The CDR3 has 17 amino acids. CDR1 MNHNS and CDR2 SASEGT come from the germline V gene. V lost 6 bases, J lost 0 bases, and 20 bases lay in between. The CDR3 sequence is CASSARVFQVPNYGYTF. The CDR3 bases are TGTGCCAGCAGCGCAAGGGTCTTCCAGGTCCCTAACTATGGCTACACCTTC.

V usage is TRBV5-4 and J usage is TRBJ2-7; TRBD1 matches 7 bases. Trimming removed 3 bases from V and 1 base from J; junction bases left unmatched: 1. The germline V gene has CDR1 SGHNT and CDR2 YYREEE (reference sequence). The CDR3 has 13 residues. The CDR3 is CASSSDRSYEQYF. The CDR3 DNA reads as TGTGCCAGCAGCTCGGACAGGTCCTACGAGCAGTACTTC. Full variable domain (remainder filled in from reference TRBV5-4 and TRBJ2-7): ETGVTQSPTHLIKTRGQQVTLRCSSQSGHNTVSWYQQALGQGPQFIFQYYREEENGRGNFPPRFSGLQFPNYSSELNVNALELDDSALYLCASSSDRSYEQYFGPGTRLTVT.

The chain uses TRBV11-2 and TRBJ2-7, with D perhaps TRBD1 (6 bases). CDR1 SGHAT and CDR2 FQNNGV come from the germline V gene. The V end was cut by 5 bases, the J end by 3 bases, with 17 bases between. The CDR3 has 15 residues. In DNA, the CDR3 is TGTGCCAGCAGCCCCCCCGGGACATTTATCTACGAGCAGTACTTC. It specifies CASSPPGTFIYEQYF.

Only a few counts were recorded for this clonotype. The chain recombines TRBV7-9 with TRBJ1-2; D is unresolved. The CDR3 is 15 amino acids. The germline gives CDR1 SEHNR, CDR2 FQNEAQ (reference sequence). V was shortened by 3 bases and J by 8 bases, with 19 bases between the two germline ends. The CDR3 DNA sequence: TGTGCCAGCAGCTTCCCACTTCCACGCCGCTGGGGCTACACCTTC. As protein: CASSFPLPRRWGYTF.

This chain connects TRBV27 to TRBJ1-5; no firm D call. The CDR3 has 14 residues. V gave up 2 bases and J gave up 7 bases, with 12 bases separating them. Germline V lookup: CDR1 MNHEY, CDR2 SMNVEV (reference sequence). CDR3 protein: CASSLGVGRQPQHF. The CDR3 nucleotides are TGTGCCAGCAGTTTAGGAGTGGGAAGACAGCCCCAGCATTTT.

This chain links TRBV2 with TRBJ2-1; 8 bases are a match to TRBD2. CDR1 and CDR2 (germline): SNHLY, FYNNEI. The CDR3 is 15 amino acids. The J segment lost 3 bases and the V segment lost 6 bases, leaving 7 bases of the junction unmatched. The CDR3 DNA is TGTGCCAGCAGGGAGGTAGCGGGAATCTACAATGAGCAGTTCTTC. It is translated as CASREVAGIYNEQFF.

The chain couples TRBV27 to TRBJ2-3; the match to TRBD1 covers 10 bases. V dropped 3 bases and J dropped 1; count of bases not matched to a gene: 4. CDR1 and CDR2 from the germline V gene are MNHEY and SMNVEV (reference sequence). There are 16 residues in the CDR3. The CDR3 here is CASSLRTGGGTDTQYF. The CDR3 DNA is TGTGCCAGCAGTTTGAGGACAGGGGGAGGCACAGATACGCAGTATTTT.

The rearrangement uses TRBV4-1 and TRBJ1-1; 7 nucleotides agree with TRBD1. The CDR3 consists of 13 residues. J gave up 4 bases and V 8 bases, and 7 bases lay outside the gene matches. Germline V lookup: CDR1 MGHRA, CDR2 YSYEKL. The DNA of the CDR3 is TGCGCCAGCCTGGGAGGGGGCGGCACTGAAGCTTTCTTT. The encoded protein is CASLGGGGTEAFF.

This clonotype occurred a few times. The rearrangement links TRBV29-1 to TRBJ2-7; 8 bases align to TRBD1. CDR3 length: 13 residues. Germline-derived CDR1 and CDR2 are SQVTM and ANQGSEA. Losses at the gene ends were 2 bases for V and 6 bases for J; bases not matched to a gene: 6. The DNA of the CDR3 is TGCAGCGTTGAACTGACAGGGGCTGGCGAGCAGTACTTC. Amino acid sequence: CSVELTGAGEQYF.

V gene TRBV4-1 combines with J gene TRBJ2-1; D remains unclear. The CDR3 has 14 residues. Between the trimmed V and J ends, which lost 3 bases and 0 bases, there was a span of 6 bases. Looked up from germline, CDR1 is MGHRA and CDR2 is YSYEKL. CDR3 in amino acids: CASSHRSSYNEQFF. The CDR3 nucleotides are TGCGCCAGCAGCCACAGGAGCTCCTACAATGAGCAGTTCTTC.

There are a few counts of this clonotype. This chain joins TRBV2 and TRBJ2-7; the match to TRBD2 covers 10 bases. The V gene end was trimmed by 7 bases and the J gene end by 5 bases; junction bases not matched to a gene: 11. The CDR3 has 15 amino acids. Germline V gene lookup returns CDR1 SNHLY and CDR2 FYNNEI. The CDR3 is CASIVKREGNNEQYF. In nucleotides, the CDR3 is TGTGCCAGCATCGTGAAGCGGGAGGGCAACAACGAGCAGTACTTC.

The V gene is TRBV30, the J gene TRBJ2-7; the match to TRBD1 covers 9 bases. The CDR3 length is 14 residues. V shed 2 bases and J 3 bases; nucleotides not matched to a gene: 5. Germline V gives CDR1 GTSNPN, CDR2 SVGIG (reference sequence). The CDR3 bases are TGTGCCTGGAGTCTGGGACAGGGTATCTACGAGCAGTACTTC. Its translation: CAWSLGQGIYEQYF.

The chain has TRBV4-1 and TRBJ2-1; TRBD2 agrees at 9 bases. Germline loops: CDR1 MGHRA, CDR2 YSYEKL. The CDR3 has 16 amino acids. V trimming: 4 bases; J trimming: 4 bases; junction bases outside the gene matches: 8. The CDR3 nucleotides are TGCGCCAGCAGCCCATTAGCGGGAGCGATGTACAATGAGCAGTTCTTC. It yields the protein CASSPLAGAMYNEQFF.

This clonotype was observed a few times. In nucleotides, the CDR3 is TGCGCCAGCAGCCGCAAGGGACAGGGGGTTCCCTACGAGCAGTACTTC. Translation gives CASSRKGQGVPYEQYF. The J gene is TRBJ2-7, the V gene TRBV5-1; 11 nucleotides line up with TRBD1. Germline-derived CDR1 and CDR2 are SGHRS and YFSETQ. J lost 2 bases, V lost 4 bases, and 8 bases had no gene match. The CDR3 has 16 residues. The full variable domain, completed using reference TRBV5-1 and TRBJ2-7, is KAGVTQTPRYLIKTRGQQVTLSCSPISGHRSVSWYQQTPGQGLQFLFEYFSETQRNKGNFPGRFSGRQFSNSRSEMNVSTLELGDSALYLCASSRKGQGVPYEQYFGPGTRLTVT.